This paragraph covers one T cell receptor (beta chain) sequence. These data are taken from a study of T cell changes during pregnancy in multiple sclerosis. The germline gives CDR1 SEHNR, CDR2 FQNEAQ (reference sequence). The CDR3 length is 14 residues. V was clipped by 1 base and J by 0 bases, with 6 bases between them. Assay used: immunoSEQ multiplex PCR; TCRdb lists only in-frame clones, some missing. This table holds around 39,000 clones, approximately 92% found once. Material: CD4+ T cells from peripheral blood mononuclear cells, obtained in the third trimester of pregnancy. The source of this sequence is a female donor in good health, enrolled as a control in a pregnancy study. The rearrangement uses TRBV7-9 and TRBJ1-1; possibly TRBD1 for D (5 bases). The CDR3, as DNA: TGTGCCAGCAGCTTAGGACAGATGAACACTGAAGCTTTCTTT. Translated: CASSLGQMNTEAFF.